The 32 T cell receptor beta chains reported below all come from one sample, sequenced in a study of human T cells and chemical hapten exposure. Time point defined: patch test 1, 2 weeks after DPC sensitization. Treatment defined: therapeutic diphenylcyclopropenone sensitization with weekly scalp DPC. A single record per CDR3 protein comes from TCRdb applying MiXCR to the RACE reads. The sample has tens of thousands of distinct CDR3 sequences; more than 8% are singletons. The source material was whole blood, sampled in connection with sensitization to the hapten diphenylcyclopropenone (DPC). These receptors were collected from a woman aged 40 to 50 with alopecia areata. Some clones in this sample may be carry-over from other donors' samples.

This clonotype was counted at least ten times. The CDR3: CASSVRDGTGGHEQYF. CDR3 DNA: TGTGCCAGCAGCGTCAGGGACGGGACAGGAGGCCACGAGCAGTACTTC. The chain uses TRBV9 and TRBJ2-7; TRBD1 agrees at 8 bases. Germline values: CDR1 SGDLS, CDR2 YYNGEE. V trimming: 2 bases; J trimming: 5 bases; junction bases outside the gene matches: 12. The CDR3 extends over 16 amino acids.

The sample holds many counts of this clonotype. The chain uses TRBV5-6 and TRBJ1-6; D unresolved. Germline CDR1 SGHDT, CDR2 YYEEEE. The ends were cut back, 4 bases at V and 3 bases at J, with 14 bases in the middle. The CDR3 length is 16 residues. The CDR3 sequence: CASSTYRGLYNSPLHF. The CDR3 DNA is TGTGCCAGCAGCACTTACAGAGGACTCTATAATTCACCCCTCCACTTT. The whole variable domain, filled in from reference TRBV5-6 and TRBJ1-6, reads DAGVTQSPTHLIKTRGQQVTLRCSPKSGHDTVSWYQQALGQGPQFIFQYYEEEERQRGNFPDRFSGHQFPNYSSELNVNALLLGDSALYLCASSTYRGLYNSPLHFGNGTRLTVT.

This clonotype was recorded a few times. The rearrangement joins TRBV11-1 to TRBJ2-7; the D gene is possibly TRBD2 (5 bases). V was clipped by 1 base and J by 3 bases, with 7 bases between them. In germline, CDR1 is SGHAT, CDR2 FQDESV (reference sequence). CDR3 length: 13 amino acids. CDR3 residues: CASSLDRGYEQYF. DNA of the CDR3: TGTGCCAGCAGCTTAGATCGGGGCTACGAGCAGTACTTC.

This clonotype was seen more than once but under ten times. The chain uses TRBV4-2 and TRBJ1-6, with TRBD1 matching 8 bases. Losses at the gene ends were 0 bases for V and 7 bases for J; bases not matched to a gene: 5. Looked up from germline, CDR1 is LGHNA and CDR2 is YNFKEQ. The CDR3 totals 16 residues. The CDR3 loop is CASSQERGQVNSPLHF. CDR3 sequence (DNA): TGTGCCAGCAGCCAAGAACGGGGACAGGTGAATTCACCCCTCCACTTT.

The chain combines TRBV7-2 with TRBJ2-7, with 8 bases fitting TRBD1. CDR3 length: 13 residues. V lost 6 bases to trimming and J lost 3 bases; unmatched junction nucleotides: 4. Germline-derived CDR1 and CDR2 are SGHTA and FQGNSA. CDR3 amino acids: CASSRQGRYEQYF. CDR3 DNA: TGTGCCAGCAGTCGACAGGGGCGCTACGAGCAGTACTTC.

This clonotype was found many times. The chain combines TRBV7-3 with TRBJ2-5, with D possibly being TRBD1 (6 bases). Germline CDR1 reads SGHTA; CDR2 reads FQGTGA. The germline V and J ends were trimmed by 5 bases and 2 bases, with 9 bases remaining between them. The CDR3 consists of 13 residues. In nucleotides, the CDR3 is TGTGCCAGCAGCGAACAGGGACAAGAGACCCAGTACTTC. Translated, it gives CASSEQGQETQYF.

The chain combines TRBV9 with TRBJ2-1; TRBD1 matches at 9 bases. The CDR3 sequence is 16 residues long. V gave up 4 bases and J gave up 0 bases; unmatched junction bases: 5. Germline V gives CDR1 SGDLS, CDR2 YYNGEE. This chain's CDR3 is CASSPWTGVSYNEQFF. The CDR3 nucleotides are TGTGCCAGCAGCCCCTGGACAGGGGTCTCCTACAATGAGCAGTTCTTC.

This clonotype appeared many times. The chain combines TRBV6-2 or TRBV6-3 with TRBJ2-7; a possible D gene is TRBD2 (6 bases). The V gene lost 6 bases and the J gene lost 0 bases, with 15 bases spanning the gap. The CDR3 has 15 amino acids. Germline V gene sequence: CDR1 MNHEY, CDR2 SVGEGT. CDR3 region: CASRIQEGLSYEQYF. The CDR3, as DNA: TGTGCCAGCAGAATTCAGGAGGGACTCTCCTACGAGCAGTACTTC.

This chain connects TRBV20-1 to TRBJ2-1; 7 bases map to TRBD1. CDR3 size: 12 residues. Germline CDR1 and CDR2: DFQATT and SNEGSKA (reference sequence). The J segment lost 8 bases and the V segment lost 4 bases, leaving 5 bases of the junction unmatched. In DNA, the CDR3 is TGCAGTGCTACTCTACAGGGGCATGAGCAGTTCTTC. This gives the protein CSATLQGHEQFF.

V usage is TRBV10-3 and J usage is TRBJ1-5, with 8 bases matching TRBD1. The CDR3 consists of 15 residues. V lost 4 bases and J lost 0; bases outside the gene matches: 2. Per germline, CDR1 ENHRY and CDR2 SYGVKD. CDR3 protein: CAISGTGSSNQPQHF. DNA of the CDR3: TGTGCCATCAGTGGGACAGGGTCTAGCAATCAGCCCCAGCATTTT.

This clonotype was seen repeatedly, ten times or more. The V gene is TRBV6-6, the J gene TRBJ2-7; D unresolved. The CDR3 sequence is 14 residues long. The V end was cut by 4 bases, the J end by 4 bases, with 14 bases between. Per germline, CDR1 MNHNY and CDR2 SVGAGI (reference sequence). CDR3 coding DNA: TGTGCCAGCAGTTCCTCCATGACGTGGTACGAGCAGTACTTC. Translation gives CASSSSMTWYEQYF.

The gene calls are TRBV30 and TRBJ2-1; 7 bases are a match to TRBD2. CDR3 length: 13 residues. In germline, CDR1 is GTSNPN, CDR2 SVGIG (reference sequence). V was clipped by 4 bases and J by 7 bases; unmatched bases: 7. The CDR3, as DNA: TGTGCCTGGACGACTAGCTTGAGGAATGAGCAGTTCTTC. This gives the protein CAWTTSLRNEQFF.

The chain couples TRBV7-6 to TRBJ2-3; a possible D gene is TRBD1 (6 bases). Trimming left V 4 bases short and J 5 bases short, with 16 bases between. Germline values: CDR1 SGHVS, CDR2 FNYEAQ. The CDR3 loop spans 15 amino acids. CDR3 coding DNA: TGTGCCAGCAGCTCTATTGGCCAGGGGAAAGATACGCAGTATTTT. As protein: CASSSIGQGKDTQYF.

The sample holds many counts of this clonotype. The rearrangement joins TRBV3-1 to TRBJ2-1; TRBD2 is a possible D gene (7 bases). The CDR3 covers 14 residues. CDR1 is LGHDT and CDR2 is YNNKEL in the germline V gene (reference sequence). Trimming stripped 2 bases from V and 8 bases from J, with 13 bases between. This CDR3 reads CASSQRGGADEQFF. The DNA for the CDR3 is TGTGCCAGCAGCCAAAGGGGGGGAGCGGATGAGCAGTTCTTC.

This clonotype was recorded many times. The rearrangement links TRBV5-6 to TRBJ1-4; D is unclear. The CDR3 length is 13 residues. Germline CDR1 SGHDT, CDR2 YYEEEE. V dropped 2 bases and J dropped 7 bases, with 9 bases sitting between them. CDR3 in DNA: TGTGCCAGCAGCTTCCAGGATTCTGAAAAACTGTTTTTT. This sequence encodes CASSFQDSEKLFF.

This clonotype was seen a handful of times. The chain couples TRBV29-1 to TRBJ1-1, with D possibly TRBD1 on 5 matching bases. V was shortened by 6 bases and J by 5 bases, with 13 bases between the two germline ends. This CDR3 region has 12 residues. The V gene's germline CDR1 is SQVTM and CDR2 ANQGSEA. The CDR3 here is CSVQGVGTEAFF. The CDR3 DNA reads as TGCAGCGTGCAAGGGGTCGGGACTGAAGCTTTCTTT. Filled out from reference TRBV29-1 and TRBJ1-1, the complete variable domain reads SAVISQKPSRDICQRGTSLTIQCQVDSQVTMMFWYRQQPGQSLTLIATANQGSEATYESGFVIDKFPISRPNLTFSTLTVSNMSPEDSSIYLCSVQGVGTEAFFGQGTRLTVV.

This clonotype was detected a few times. The rearrangement links TRBV7-2 to TRBJ2-5, with 13 bases fitting TRBD2. V was pared by 4 bases and J by 2 bases, with 1 base of the junction left unmatched. The CDR3 totals 15 residues. Germline V gene sequence: CDR1 SGHTA, CDR2 FQGNSA. The CDR3: CASSSGLAGQETQYF. The CDR3 DNA follows: TGTGCCAGCAGCTCGGGACTAGCGGGGCAAGAGACCCAGTACTTC.

This clonotype is deemed medium-sized. The rearrangement joins TRBV7-6 to TRBJ1-5; perhaps TRBD1 as D (6 bases). The CDR3 is 18 amino acids. Trimming pared 0 bases from V and 0 bases from J, leaving 15 bases between. Germline CDR1 SGHVS, CDR2 FNYEAQ. In nucleotides, the CDR3 is TGTGCCAGCAGCTTAGCTTTAGGGGGGGATTATAGCAATCAGCCCCAGCATTTT. The encoded protein is CASSLALGGDYSNQPQHF.

This clonotype was seen at least ten times. The chain couples TRBV2 to TRBJ2-1; 8 bases match TRBD2. Germline-derived CDR1 and CDR2 are SNHLY and FYNNEI. Trimming removed 6 bases from V and 2 bases from J; junction bases left unmatched: 12. CDR3 length: 17 residues. The CDR3 reads CASRTLPAGGPYNEQFF. CDR3 DNA: TGTGCCAGCAGAACCCTCCCCGCGGGGGGCCCCTACAATGAGCAGTTCTTC. The whole variable domain, remainder taken from reference TRBV2 and TRBJ2-1, is EPEVTQTPSHQVTQMGQEVILRCVPISNHLYFYWYRQILGQKVEFLVSFYNNEISEKSEIFDDQFSVERPDGSNFTLKIRSTKLEDSAMYFCASRTLPAGGPYNEQFFGPGTRLTVL.

This clonotype was found many times. The V gene is TRBV6-5, the J gene TRBJ1-2, with 8 bases identical to TRBD1. CDR1 and CDR2 from the germline V gene are MNHEY and SVGAGI. V trimming: 7 bases; J trimming: 8 bases; junction bases outside the gene matches: 6. The CDR3 contains 12 residues. For the CDR3, the DNA is TGTGCCAGCACCACCTGGACAGGGGGCTACACCTTC. Its translation is CASTTWTGGYTF.

The sample holds many counts of this clonotype. V and J are TRBV29-1 and TRBJ1-2; weak D call: TRBD1 (5 bases). The CDR3 is 14 amino acids. Trimming removed 5 bases at V and 8 bases at J, with 21 bases between. Germline CDR1 reads SQVTM; CDR2 reads ANQGSEA. The DNA for the CDR3 is TGCAGCGTTTCTACCGGCGGGGGGTTCGGCGGCTACACCTTC. It specifies CSVSTGGGFGGYTF.

This clonotype was counted at least ten times. The V call is TRBV7-3, the J call TRBJ2-2, with 16 bases matching TRBD2. This CDR3 region has 20 residues. The V gene's germline CDR1 is SGHTA and CDR2 FQGTGA. Losses at the gene ends were 5 bases for V and 5 bases for J; bases not matched to a gene: 14. Written as DNA, the CDR3 is TGTGCCAGCAGCCGTTATCCTAACCCGGGACTAGCGGGGGGGACCGGGGAGCTGTTTTTT. Translation: CASSRYPNPGLAGGTGELFF. Combining the CDR3 with reference TRBV7-3 and TRBJ2-2 gives the whole variable domain GAGVSQTPSNKVTEKGKYVELRCDPISGHTALYWYRQSLGQGPEFLIYFQGTGAADDSGLPNDRFFAVRPEGSVSTLKIQRTERGDSAVYLCASSRYPNPGLAGGTGELFFGEGSRLTVL.

This clonotype was observed a few times. The chain joins TRBV6-5 to TRBJ1-6; TRBD1 matches at 7 bases. V trimming: 6 bases; J trimming: 6 bases; junction bases outside the gene matches: 14. Germline CDR1 reads MNHEY; CDR2 reads SVGAGI. The CDR3 sequence is 17 residues long. CDR3: CASSYTGNRGTNSPLHF. In DNA, the CDR3 is TGTGCCAGCAGCTATACGGGGAACAGGGGAACTAATTCACCCCTCCACTTT.

Worth noting for this clonotype: With a much larger clone just one base away, this may be a read error. J is TRBJ1-5 and V is TRBV6-2 or TRBV6-3, with a tentative D call TRBD1 (6 bases). Germline CDR1 and CDR2: MNHEY and SVGEGT. With 5 bases removed from V and 3 bases from J, the gap between germline ends came to 11 bases. The CDR3 spans 14 residues. CDR3 sequence (DNA): TGTGCCAGCAGTGACAGGAGGGACAATCAGCCCCAGCATTTT. Its translation is CASSDRRDNQPQHF.

This clonotype has a count of ten or more. This sequence joins TRBV2 and TRBJ2-3; either TRBD1 or TRBD2 may supply D (5 bases each). Trimming shortened V by 7 bases and J by 1 base, and 12 bases separated the two germline ends. The CDR3 totals 14 residues. Germline V gives CDR1 SNHLY, CDR2 FYNNEI. CDR3 residues: CASKAGTGTDTQYF. CDR3 DNA sequence: TGTGCCAGCAAAGCCGGGACCGGCACAGATACGCAGTATTTT.

The chain employs TRBV27 and TRBJ1-5, with 7 positions matching TRBD1. Per germline, CDR1 MNHEY and CDR2 SMNVEV (reference sequence). V gave up 0 bases and J gave up 6 bases; unmatched junction bases: 5. The CDR3 is 15 residues long. CDR3 DNA sequence: TGTGCCAGCAGTTTATCGCGACAGGGAAGTCAGCCCCAGCATTTT. This translates into CASSLSRQGSQPQHF.

This clonotype has a handful of counts. The V call is TRBV2, the J call TRBJ2-7; the match to TRBD2 covers 12 bases. The V and J ends lost 4 bases and 2 bases, in that order; junction bases with no gene match: 3. CDR3 length: 15 residues. Germline assignment: CDR1 SNHLY and CDR2 FYNNEI. The CDR3 DNA reads as TGTGCCAGCAGTGTTACTAGCGGGGGGCCCTACGAGCAGTACTTC. This sequence encodes CASSVTSGGPYEQYF.

This clonotype was seen only a few times. The V gene is TRBV7-2, the J gene TRBJ2-4, with 8 bases lining up with TRBD2. The junction had 7 bases not matched to a gene; V was cut back by 5 bases and J by 1 base. The CDR3 contains 16 residues. The V gene's germline CDR1 is SGHTA and CDR2 FQGNSA. Written as DNA, the CDR3 is TGTGCCAGCAGCCGAGATGGCGGGGGGGCCAAAAACATTCAGTACTTC. It codes for CASSRDGGGAKNIQYF. Full variable domain (remainder filled in from reference TRBV7-2 and TRBJ2-4): GAGVSQSPSNKVTEKGKDVELRCDPISGHTALYWYRQSLGQGLEFLIYFQGNSAPDKSGLPSDRFSAERTGGSVSTLTIQRTQQEDSAVYLCASSRDGGGAKNIQYFGAGTRLSVL.

This clonotype showed up many times. The chain combines TRBV27 with TRBJ2-6; 8 nucleotides match TRBD1. Per germline, CDR1 MNHEY and CDR2 SMNVEV (reference sequence). With 5 bases clipped from V and 4 bases from J, the junction kept 7 bases outside the gene matches. The CDR3 has 16 residues. The CDR3: CASSPQGARGANVLTF. CDR3 bases: TGTGCCAGCAGTCCCCAGGGGGCGAGGGGGGCCAACGTCCTGACTTTC.

This clonotype came up a few times. Mismatch with germline at one junction end may stem from a read error. The chain combines TRBV29-1 with TRBJ1-2; D is undetermined. This CDR3 has 13 amino acids. The germline V gene has CDR1 SQVTM and CDR2 ANQGSEA. CDR3 sequence (DNA): TGCAGCGTCGAAGATCTTAGGGTGGAAGGCTACACCTTC. As protein: CSVEDLRVEGYTF.

Worth noting for this clonotype: A read error may account for a junction end that differs from germline. V is TRBV7-7 and J is TRBJ2-5, with D unresolved. The CDR3 extends over 14 amino acids. CDR1 is SSHAT and CDR2 is FNYEAQ in the germline V gene (reference sequence). CDR3 loop: CASSPTVTSETQYF. For the CDR3, the DNA is TGTGCTAGCAGTCCAACGGTGACCTCCGAGACCCAGTACTTC.

The table lists this clonotype with many counts. The CDR3 sequence is CASSSLGGNTIYF. CDR3 DNA: TGTGCCAGCAGTTCCCTCGGAGGAAACACCATATATTTT. This chain connects TRBV2 to TRBJ1-3; D unresolved. V was cut by 5 bases and J by 4 bases, with 9 bases left in between. Per germline, CDR1 SNHLY and CDR2 FYNNEI. The CDR3 is 13 amino acids.